This T cell receptor (beta chain) comes out of a study of early T cells in non-severe SARS-CoV-2 infection. General observations from the study: A preference for anti-spike CD8 responses marked VDJdb matching, which missed private and CD4 specificities.

cDNA molecules, individually, were tagged with unique molecular identifiers. Each CDR3 protein gets one entry after TCRdb re-called the 5' RACE reads with MiXCR. The sample holds some 23,000 distinct CDR3 sequences, around 5% seen once. The CDR3 sequence is 14 residues long. The germline gives CDR1 MNHEY, CDR2 SMNVEV (reference sequence). This clonotype is classed as medium-sized (0.01 to 0.1%). What it recognizes is unknown. V usage is TRBV27 and J usage is TRBJ2-7; 7 bases match TRBD1. Source material: whole blood. This clonotype was obtained from an adult who was a healthcare worker with PCR-confirmed SARS-CoV-2 infection or an uninfected control (not recorded which). CDR3 nucleotides: TGTGCTTGCAAGGGGACAGCGAGCTCCTACGAGCAGTACTTC. Its protein is CACKGTASSYEQYF.